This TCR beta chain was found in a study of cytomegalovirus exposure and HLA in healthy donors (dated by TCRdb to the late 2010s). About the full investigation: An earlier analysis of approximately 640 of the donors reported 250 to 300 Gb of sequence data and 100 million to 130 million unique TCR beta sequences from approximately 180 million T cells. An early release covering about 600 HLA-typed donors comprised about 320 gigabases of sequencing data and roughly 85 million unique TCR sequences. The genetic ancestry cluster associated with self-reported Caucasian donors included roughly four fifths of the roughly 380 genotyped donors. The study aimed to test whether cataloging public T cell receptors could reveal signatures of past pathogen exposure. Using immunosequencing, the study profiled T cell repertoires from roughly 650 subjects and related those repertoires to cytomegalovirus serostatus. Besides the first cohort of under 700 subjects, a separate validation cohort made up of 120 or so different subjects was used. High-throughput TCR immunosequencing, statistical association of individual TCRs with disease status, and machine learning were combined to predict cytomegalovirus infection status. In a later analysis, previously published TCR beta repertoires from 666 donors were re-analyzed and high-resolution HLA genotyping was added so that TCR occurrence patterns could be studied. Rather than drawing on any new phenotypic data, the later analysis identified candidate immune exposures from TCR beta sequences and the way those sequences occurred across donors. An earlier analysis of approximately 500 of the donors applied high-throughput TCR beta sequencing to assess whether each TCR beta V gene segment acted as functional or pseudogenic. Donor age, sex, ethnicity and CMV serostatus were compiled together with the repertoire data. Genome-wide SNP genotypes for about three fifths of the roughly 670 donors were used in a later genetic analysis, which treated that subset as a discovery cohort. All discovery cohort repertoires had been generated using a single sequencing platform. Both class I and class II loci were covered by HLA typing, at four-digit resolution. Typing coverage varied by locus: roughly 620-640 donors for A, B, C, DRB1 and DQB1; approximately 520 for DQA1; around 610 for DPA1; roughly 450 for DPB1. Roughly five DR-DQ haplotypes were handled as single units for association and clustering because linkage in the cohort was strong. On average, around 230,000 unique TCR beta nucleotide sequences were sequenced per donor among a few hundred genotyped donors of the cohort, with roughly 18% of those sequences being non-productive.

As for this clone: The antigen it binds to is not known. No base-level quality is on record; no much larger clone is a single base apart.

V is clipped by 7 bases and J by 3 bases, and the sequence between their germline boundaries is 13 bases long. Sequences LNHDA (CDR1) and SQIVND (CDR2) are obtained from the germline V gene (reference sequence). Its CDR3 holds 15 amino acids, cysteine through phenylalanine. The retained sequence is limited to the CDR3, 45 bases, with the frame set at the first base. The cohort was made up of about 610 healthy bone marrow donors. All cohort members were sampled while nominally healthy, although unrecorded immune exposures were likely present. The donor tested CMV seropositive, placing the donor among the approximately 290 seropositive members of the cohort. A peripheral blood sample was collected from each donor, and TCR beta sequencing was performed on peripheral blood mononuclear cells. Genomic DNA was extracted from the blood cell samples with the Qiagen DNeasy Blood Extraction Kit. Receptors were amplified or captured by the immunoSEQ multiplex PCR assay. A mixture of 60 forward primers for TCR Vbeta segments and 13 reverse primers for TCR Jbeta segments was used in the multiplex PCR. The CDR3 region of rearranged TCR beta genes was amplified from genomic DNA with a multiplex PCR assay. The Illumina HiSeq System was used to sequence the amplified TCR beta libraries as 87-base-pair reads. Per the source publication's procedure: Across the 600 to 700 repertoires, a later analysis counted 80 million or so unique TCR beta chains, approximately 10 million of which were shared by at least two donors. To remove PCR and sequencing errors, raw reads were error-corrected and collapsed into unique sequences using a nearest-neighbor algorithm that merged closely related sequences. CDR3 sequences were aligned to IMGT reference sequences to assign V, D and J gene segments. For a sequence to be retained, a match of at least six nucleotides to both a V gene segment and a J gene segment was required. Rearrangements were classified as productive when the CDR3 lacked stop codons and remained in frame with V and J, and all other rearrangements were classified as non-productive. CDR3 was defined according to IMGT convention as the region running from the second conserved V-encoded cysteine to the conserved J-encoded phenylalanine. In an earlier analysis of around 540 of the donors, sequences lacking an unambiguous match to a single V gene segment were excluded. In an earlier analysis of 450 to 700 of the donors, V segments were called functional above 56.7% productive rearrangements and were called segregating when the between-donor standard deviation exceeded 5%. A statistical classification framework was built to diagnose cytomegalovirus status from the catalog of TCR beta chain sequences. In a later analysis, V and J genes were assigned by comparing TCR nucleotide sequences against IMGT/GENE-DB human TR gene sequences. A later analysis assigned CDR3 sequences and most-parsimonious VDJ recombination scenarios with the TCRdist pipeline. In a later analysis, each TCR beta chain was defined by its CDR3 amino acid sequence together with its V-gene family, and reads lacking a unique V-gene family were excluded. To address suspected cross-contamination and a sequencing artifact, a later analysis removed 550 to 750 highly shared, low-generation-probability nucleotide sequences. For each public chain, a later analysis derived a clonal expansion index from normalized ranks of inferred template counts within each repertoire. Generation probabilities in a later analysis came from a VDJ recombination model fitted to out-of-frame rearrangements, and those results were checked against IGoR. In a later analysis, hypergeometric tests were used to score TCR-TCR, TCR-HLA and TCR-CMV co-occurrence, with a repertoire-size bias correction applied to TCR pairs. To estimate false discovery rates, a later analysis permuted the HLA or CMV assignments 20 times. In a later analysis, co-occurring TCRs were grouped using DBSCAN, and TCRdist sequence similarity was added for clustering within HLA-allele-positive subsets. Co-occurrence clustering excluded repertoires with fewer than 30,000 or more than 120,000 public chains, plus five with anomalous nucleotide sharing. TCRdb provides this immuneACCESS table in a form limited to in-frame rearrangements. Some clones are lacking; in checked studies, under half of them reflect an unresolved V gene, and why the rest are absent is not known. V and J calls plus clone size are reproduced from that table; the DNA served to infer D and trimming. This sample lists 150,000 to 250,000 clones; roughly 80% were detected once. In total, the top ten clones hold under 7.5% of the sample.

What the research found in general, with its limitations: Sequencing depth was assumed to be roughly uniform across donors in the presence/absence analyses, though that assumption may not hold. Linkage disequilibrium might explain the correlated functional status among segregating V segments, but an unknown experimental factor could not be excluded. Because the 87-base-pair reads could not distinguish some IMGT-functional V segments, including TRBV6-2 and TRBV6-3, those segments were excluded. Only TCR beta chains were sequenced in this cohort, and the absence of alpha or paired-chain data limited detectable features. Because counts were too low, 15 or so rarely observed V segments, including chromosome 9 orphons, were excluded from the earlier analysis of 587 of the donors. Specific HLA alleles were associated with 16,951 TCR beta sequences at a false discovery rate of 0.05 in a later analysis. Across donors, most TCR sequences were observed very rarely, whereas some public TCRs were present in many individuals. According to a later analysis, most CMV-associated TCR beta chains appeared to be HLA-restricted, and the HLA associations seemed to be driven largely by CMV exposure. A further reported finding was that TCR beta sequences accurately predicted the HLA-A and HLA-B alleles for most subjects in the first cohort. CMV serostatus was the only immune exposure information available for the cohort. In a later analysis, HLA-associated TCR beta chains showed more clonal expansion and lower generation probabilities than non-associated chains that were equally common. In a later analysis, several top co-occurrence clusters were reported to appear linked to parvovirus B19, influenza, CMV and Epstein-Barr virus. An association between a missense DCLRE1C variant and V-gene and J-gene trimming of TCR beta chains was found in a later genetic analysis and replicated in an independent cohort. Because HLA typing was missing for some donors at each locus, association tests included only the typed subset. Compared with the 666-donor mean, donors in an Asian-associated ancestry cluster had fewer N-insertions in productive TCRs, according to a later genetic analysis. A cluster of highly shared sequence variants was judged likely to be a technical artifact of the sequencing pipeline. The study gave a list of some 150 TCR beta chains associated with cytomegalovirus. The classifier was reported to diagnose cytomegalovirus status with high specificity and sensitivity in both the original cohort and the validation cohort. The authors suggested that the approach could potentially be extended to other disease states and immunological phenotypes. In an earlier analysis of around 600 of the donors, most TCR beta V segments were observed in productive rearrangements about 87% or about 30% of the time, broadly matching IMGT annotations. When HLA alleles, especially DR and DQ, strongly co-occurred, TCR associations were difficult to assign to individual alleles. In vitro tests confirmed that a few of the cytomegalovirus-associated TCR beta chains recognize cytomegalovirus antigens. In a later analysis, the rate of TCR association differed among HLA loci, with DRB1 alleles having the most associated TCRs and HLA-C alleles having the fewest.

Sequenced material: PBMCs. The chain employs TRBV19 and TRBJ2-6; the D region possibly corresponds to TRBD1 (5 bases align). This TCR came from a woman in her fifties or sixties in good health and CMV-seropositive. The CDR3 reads CASTPRAGGANVLTF. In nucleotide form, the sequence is TGTGCCAGTACCCCCAGGGCTGGTGGGGCCAACGTCCTGACTTTC.